This TCR beta chain was found in a study of T-cell reconstitution after alpha-beta-depleted transplantation in children. General study findings and limits: Day-60 TCRbeta diversity that was high in some patients was derived from surviving recipient T cells and thymic progenitors. Reportedly, roughly two months post-transplant, alpha-beta T cells arose from several hundred expanded graft clones. Newly made T cells mostly supplied T-cell counts and diversity one year after transplant.

The CDR3 is 12 residues long. Per the germline V gene, CDR1 is KGHDR and CDR2 is SFDVKD. V dropped 7 bases and J dropped 6 bases, with 10 bases sitting between them. Preparation of the TCRbeta library was carried out with unique molecular identifiers. Each CDR3 protein gets one entry after TCRdb re-called the PCR reads with MiXCR. The sample has approximately 1,000,000 distinct CDR3 sequences; 25% to 30% are singletons. This clonotype was detected a few times. Its specificity is unknown. J is TRBJ2-3 and V is TRBV24-1; D unclear. The material was PBMCs, mostly from graft donor cells, obtained 360 days after TCRalphabeta/CD19-depleted stem cell transplant. The TCR was taken from a boy under three years old who had a stem cell transplant for SCID, so the T cells may come from the graft donor. CDR3 in amino acids: CATRFVPDTQYF. The CDR3 DNA reads as TGTGCCACCAGGTTCGTCCCCGATACGCAGTATTTT.